This T cell receptor (beta chain) was obtained from a study of blood T cell repertoires in COVID-19. Looking at the study overall: PBMCs, B-cell-depleted T cells, or T cells provided the cDNA or gDNA that made up the material.

Authors' data handling: Estimation of nucleated cell counts relied on the amplification of reference gene primers. Generated by immunoSEQ multiplex PCR, the TCRdb table keeps only in-frame clones and is missing some. V, J and clone size were drawn from that table, and D and trimming were deduced from the DNA. The data hold about 140,000 clones, with roughly 80% observed a single time. The CDR3 covers 17 residues. V was trimmed by 5 bases and J by 1 base, leaving 20 bases between them. Germline assignment: CDR1 SGHTA and CDR2 FQGNSA. The receptor's source is a man aged 35-49 years with acute COVID-19. The V call is TRBV7-2, the J call TRBJ1-1; tentative D call: TRBD1 (5 bases). Sample: PBMCs or T cells enriched from blood (not recorded which). CDR3 amino acids: CASSTFILIGANTEAFF. The CDR3 coding sequence is TGTGCCAGCAGCACATTTATATTAATAGGGGCGAACACTGAAGCTTTCTTT. Full variable domain (rest looked up from reference TRBV7-2 and TRBJ1-1): GAGVSQSPSNKVTEKGKDVELRCDPISGHTALYWYRQSLGQGLEFLIYFQGNSAPDKSGLPSDRFSAERTGGSVSTLTIQRTQQEDSAVYLCASSTFILIGANTEAFFGQGTRLTVV.